One sample yielded the 27 T cell receptor beta chains listed below, sequenced in a study of beta chain features in type 1 diabetes (dated 2018 in TCRdb). Library generation was performed with the immunoSEQ multiplex PCR assay. The entire isolated RNA was reverse transcribed using the High Capacity cDNA Reverse Transcription Kit, and thus expressed TCRB transcripts were sequenced. TCRdb mirrors the immuneACCESS table, restricted to in-frame sequences. Some clones are absent from its copies; in checked studies, under half trace to an unresolved V gene, and the reason for the others is unknown. The table for this sample lists under 800,000 clones; 15% of them were counted only once. Jointly, the top ten make up approximately 0.093% of the sample. Specimen: naive CD4+ T cells from blood. The cell subset or site label for this specimen denotes: true naive CD4+ T cells. These receptors were obtained from a young man in good health.

This clone occurred a few times. The chain joins TRBV7-2 to TRBJ2-7; 8 bases map to TRBD2. CDR1 SGHTA and CDR2 FQGNSA come from the germline V gene. V lost 2 bases, J lost 3 bases, and 9 bases stayed unmatched. CDR3 size: 16 residues. The CDR3 DNA reads TGTGCCAGCAGCTTAATGGCGGCTAGCGGGTACTACGAGCAGTACTTC. Protein product: CASSLMAASGYYEQYF.

This clone came up a few times. V gene TRBV27 combines with J gene TRBJ1-2; D remains ambiguous. V was pared by 5 bases and J by 5 bases, with 12 bases between. CDR1 is MNHEY, CDR2 SMNVEV, per germline (reference sequence). The CDR3 sequence is 13 residues long. The CDR3 region has the DNA TGTGCCAGCAGTCCCTCCCCGGTATATGGCTACACCTTC. Residues: CASSPSPVYGYTF.

There are a few counts of this clone. V and J are TRBV15 and TRBJ2-7, with a possible D match to TRBD2 (6 bases). Germline V gene lookup returns CDR1 LNHNV and CDR2 YYDKDF (reference sequence). V was clipped by 8 bases and J by 7 bases, with 18 bases between them. The CDR3 loop spans 13 amino acids. Written as DNA, the CDR3 is TGTGCCACCGGCGGGATGGGTCGAACGGAGCAGTACTTC. Its protein product is CATGGMGRTEQYF.

This chain joins TRBV5-1 and TRBJ1-2, with 7 bases fitting TRBD1. V shed 0 bases and J 8 bases; nucleotides not matched to a gene: 1. Germline lookup yields CDR1 SGHRS and CDR2 YFSETQ. This CDR3 spans 12 amino acids. CDR3 coding DNA: TGCGCCAGCAGCTTGGGACAGGGCGGCTACACCTTC. It translates to CASSLGQGGYTF.

This clone was recorded a few times. The rearrangement joins TRBV9 to TRBJ2-5; 12 bases agree with TRBD2. The CDR3 spans 14 residues. Germline loops: CDR1 SGDLS, CDR2 YYNGEE. V lost 5 bases to trimming and J lost 4 bases; unmatched junction nucleotides: 3. This chain's CDR3 is CASSLTSGGETQYF. The CDR3 nucleotides are TGTGCCAGCAGTTTGACTAGCGGGGGAGAGACCCAGTACTTC.

This chain connects TRBV27 to TRBJ2-5, with unresolved D. The end of the DNA fits TRBJ2-7 better, so the J call may be wrong. Germline V lookup: CDR1 MNHEY, CDR2 SMNVEV (reference sequence). This CDR3 is 14 amino acids long. CDR3 in DNA: TGTGCCAGCAGTTCCCAGGTTTGGAGCTACGAGCAGTACTTC. This sequence encodes CASSSQVWSYEQYF.

CDR3 sequence reads: CSIHPGVRHQPQHF. As DNA, the CDR3 is TGCAGCATTCACCCTGGGGTCCGGCATCAGCCCCAGCATTTT. The chain has TRBV29-1 and TRBJ1-5; D remains unclear. This CDR3 has 14 amino acids. Germline V lookup: CDR1 SQVTM, CDR2 ANQGSEA. V was clipped by 8 bases and J by 5 bases, with 19 bases between them.

The CDR3 loop is CASSSGQGTYEQYF. Written as DNA, the CDR3 is TGTGCCAGCAGTTCAGGACAGGGAACCTACGAGCAGTACTTC. The chain links TRBV7-2 to TRBJ2-7; 8 bases line up with TRBD1. The CDR3 covers 14 residues. From germline, CDR1 is SGHTA and CDR2 FQGNSA. V shed 6 bases, J shed 2 bases, and the junction held 6 bases outside the gene matches.

Turning to this clone: The sample holds other DNA sequences that translate to the same CDR3. The chain recombines TRBV18 with TRBJ1-1; possibly TRBD1 for D (6 bases). Germline V gene sequence: CDR1 KGHSH, CDR2 LQKENI. The ends were cut back, 3 bases at V and 0 bases at J, with 8 bases in the middle. The CDR3 runs 14 residues. The CDR3 nucleotides are TGTGCCAGCTCACCTACAGGGATGAACACTGAAGCTTTCTTT. Encoded protein: CASSPTGMNTEAFF.

V and J are TRBV28 and TRBJ2-7; D is possibly TRBD1 (6 bases). Germline V lookup: CDR1 MDHEN, CDR2 SYDVKM. This CDR3 is 17 amino acids long. Between the trimmed V and J ends, which lost 3 bases and 4 bases, there was a span of 22 bases. The CDR3 DNA reads TGTGCCAGCAGTTTTCCGATCCGGACAGTAGGTCCTTACGAGCAGTACTTC. Amino acids: CASSFPIRTVGPYEQYF.

This clone has more than one count but fewer than ten. The rearrangement links TRBV21-1 to TRBJ2-7; the D call of TRBD2 is as the table states it, not checked on the DNA. TRBV21-1 is a listed pseudogene. The CDR3 length is 20 residues. The CDR3 spells CASSKALRLAGGLSSYEQYF. DNA of the CDR3: TGTGCCAGCAGCAAAGCGCTACGGCTAGCGGGAGGCCTGAGCTCCTACGAGCAGTACTTC.

The chain recombines TRBV30 with TRBJ1-6, with a possible D match to TRBD1 (5 bases). Germline CDR1 and CDR2: GTSNPN and SVGIG (reference sequence). V was clipped by 4 bases and J by 6 bases, with 10 bases between them. This CDR3 region has 13 residues. In DNA, the CDR3 is TGTGCCTGGAACAGGCTAATTAATTCACCCCTCCACTTT. It encodes CAWNRLINSPLHF.

The chain uses TRBV11-2 and TRBJ1-6; D ambiguous. Germline V gene data show CDR1 as SGHAT and CDR2 as FQNNGV. There are 13 residues in the CDR3. V gave up 0 bases and J gave up 8 bases, with 5 bases separating them. This CDR3 is CASSLEGYSPLHF. Here the CDR3 DNA reads TGTGCCAGCAGCTTAGAAGGGTATTCACCCCTCCACTTT.

CDR3 sequence: CASSLSWDSNQPQHF. The CDR3, as DNA: TGTGCCAGCAGTTTGTCGTGGGATAGCAATCAGCCCCAGCATTTT. The chain employs TRBV28 and TRBJ1-5; D is undetermined. The V and J ends lost 3 bases and 0 bases respectively, with 9 bases between them. The germline V gene encodes CDR1 MDHEN and CDR2 SYDVKM. CDR3 length equals 15 residues.

This chain uses TRBV28 with TRBJ1-1, with 10 positions matching TRBD1. V lost 6 bases and J lost 9; bases outside the gene matches: 4. CDR3 length equals 12 residues. CDR1 is MDHEN, CDR2 SYDVKM, per germline. The CDR3 sequence: CASRNDRGQAFF. CDR3 DNA: TGTGCCAGCAGGAATGACAGGGGGCAAGCTTTCTTT.

The chain has TRBV28 and TRBJ1-2; the D is unclear. Germline assignment: CDR1 MDHEN and CDR2 SYDVKM. The CDR3 covers 13 residues. V was shortened by 3 bases and J by 0 bases, with 5 bases between the two germline ends. In DNA form, the CDR3 reads TGTGCCAGCAGTTTGATAGCTAACTATGGCTACACCTTC. Translation: CASSLIANYGYTF.

V is TRBV4-1 and J is TRBJ2-7; 13 nucleotides agree with TRBD2. The germline V gene encodes CDR1 MGHRA and CDR2 YSYEKL. Germline trimming cut 3 bases from V and 4 bases from J; bases unmatched to any gene: 3. The CDR3 has 15 amino acids. The CDR3 loop reads CASSHWTSGRYEQYF. The CDR3, as DNA: TGCGCCAGCAGCCACTGGACTAGCGGGAGATACGAGCAGTACTTC.

There are a few counts of this clone. In nucleotides, the CDR3 is TGTGCCATCAAGGGCCGAGCGGATGAAAAACTGTTTTTT. Amino acid sequence: CAIKGRADEKLFF. The rearrangement joins TRBV10-3 to TRBJ1-4, with D hard to call. With 7 bases removed from V and 6 bases from J, the gap between germline ends came to 12 bases. Germline V gene sequence: CDR1 ENHRY, CDR2 SYGVKD. The CDR3 totals 13 residues.

This clone was detected only a few times. This chain links TRBV25-1 with TRBJ1-2; D unclear. Per germline, CDR1 MGHDK and CDR2 SYGVNS. V lost 7 bases, J lost 5 bases, and 17 bases lay in between. The CDR3 has 14 amino acids. The chain's CDR3 is CASTKEGMGYGYTF. The CDR3 DNA reads TGTGCCAGCACTAAAGAAGGGATGGGGTATGGCTACACCTTC.

On this clone itself: The junction does not match germline at one end; this may be a read error. The chain has TRBV10-3 and TRBJ2-3, with D tentatively TRBD1 (6 bases). This CDR3 has 16 residues. Germline assignment: CDR1 ENHRY and CDR2 SYGVKD. DNA of the CDR3: TGTGCCAGCAGTTTCAGGGGAACCCCCACCGCCGATACGCAGTATTTT. Amino acids: CASSFRGTPTADTQYF.

This clone was observed a few times. V and J are TRBV7-2 and TRBJ1-2; D is unresolved. Trimming took 3 bases from V and 4 from J, leaving 9 bases between them. There are 13 residues in the CDR3. Germline V lookup: CDR1 SGHTA, CDR2 FQGNSA. The CDR3 region is CASSFWGPYGYTF. CDR3 DNA sequence: TGTGCCAGCAGCTTTTGGGGTCCCTATGGCTACACCTTC.

CDR3 DNA: TGTGCCAGCAGCTCCCAGGGCTATGAGCAGTTCTTC. Its protein is CASSSQGYEQFF. This chain links TRBV7-2 with TRBJ2-1; TRBD1 might be the D (5 bases). This CDR3 is 12 amino acids long. V was trimmed by 4 bases and J by 8 bases, leaving 9 bases between them. Germline CDR1 and CDR2: SGHTA and FQGNSA.

This clone has only one observation. Other nucleotide sequences in the sample specify the same CDR3. This chain links TRBV4-2 with TRBJ2-7; D possibly corresponds to TRBD2 (6 bases). Trimming pared 4 bases from V and 3 bases from J, leaving 10 bases between. This CDR3 is built from 13 residues. Germline assignment: CDR1 LGHNA and CDR2 YNFKEQ. The CDR3 sequence is CASSRGDDYEQYF. CDR3 nucleotides: TGTGCCAGCAGCCGCGGGGATGACTACGAGCAGTACTTC.

The J gene is TRBJ2-7, the V gene TRBV7-2; TRBD1 matches 7 bases. The CDR3 runs 14 residues. CDR1 SGHTA and CDR2 FQGNSA come from the germline V gene. The ends lost 5 bases at V and 3 bases at J; junction bases unmatched: 7. CDR3 sequence reads: CASSGGQRRYEQYF. CDR3 sequence (DNA): TGTGCCAGCAGCGGGGGACAGCGTCGCTACGAGCAGTACTTC.

V usage is TRBV2 and J usage is TRBJ2-5, with 9 bases matching TRBD2. J gave up 5 bases and V 4 bases, and 8 bases lay outside the gene matches. The CDR3 sequence is 15 residues long. Germline CDR1 reads SNHLY; CDR2 reads FYNNEI. The CDR3 sequence is CASSAGTSRRETQYF. CDR3 nucleotide sequence: TGTGCCAGCAGTGCCGGGACTAGCAGAAGGGAGACCCAGTACTTC. Variable domain in full (rest from reference TRBV2 and TRBJ2-5): EPEVTQTPSHQVTQMGQEVILRCVPISNHLYFYWYRQILGQKVEFLVSFYNNEISEKSEIFDDQFSVERPDGSNFTLKIRSTKLEDSAMYFCASSAGTSRRETQYFGPGTRLLVL.

The sample holds a few counts of this clone. V usage is TRBV4-1 and J usage is TRBJ2-3; TRBD2 matches 14 bases. With 0 bases clipped from V and 4 bases from J, the junction kept 6 bases outside the gene matches. CDR1 is MGHRA and CDR2 is YSYEKL in the germline V gene. This CDR3 contains 18 residues. The CDR3 DNA sequence: TGCGCCAGCAGCCAAGATGCGGGACTAGCGGGAGTGGCAGATACGCAGTATTTT. Translated: CASSQDAGLAGVADTQYF.

The chain couples TRBV19 to TRBJ2-1; 8 bases align to TRBD2. Per germline, CDR1 LNHDA and CDR2 SQIVND (reference sequence). The CDR3 runs to 15 residues. V shed 1 base, J shed 8 bases, and the junction held 7 bases outside the gene matches. In nucleotides, the CDR3 is TGTGCCAGTAGTATAGCTAGCGGGTTCTTTGATGAGCAGTTCTTC. This translates into CASSIASGFFDEQFF.